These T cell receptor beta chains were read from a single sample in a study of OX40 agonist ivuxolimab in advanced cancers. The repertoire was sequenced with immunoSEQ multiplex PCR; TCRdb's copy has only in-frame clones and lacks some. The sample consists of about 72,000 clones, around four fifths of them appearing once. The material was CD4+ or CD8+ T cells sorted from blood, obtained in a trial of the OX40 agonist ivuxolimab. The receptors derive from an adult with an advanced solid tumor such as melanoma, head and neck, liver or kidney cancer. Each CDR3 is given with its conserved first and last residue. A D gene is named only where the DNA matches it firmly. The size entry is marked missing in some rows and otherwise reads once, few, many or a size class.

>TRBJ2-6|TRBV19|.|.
TGTGCCAGTAAAGTTACCTCTGGGGCCAACGTCCTGACTTTC
CASKVTSGANVLTF
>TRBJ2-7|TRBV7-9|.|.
TGTGCCAGCAGCGAACAGGGCTACGAGCAGTACTTC
CASSEQGYEQYF
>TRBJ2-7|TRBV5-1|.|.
TGCGCCAGCAGCTTAACAGGTGTCCCCTACGAGCAGTACTTC
CASSLTGVPYEQYF
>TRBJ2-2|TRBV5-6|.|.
TGTGCCAGCAGCTTGACTTTGAACACCGGGGAGCTGTTTTTT
CASSLTLNTGELFF
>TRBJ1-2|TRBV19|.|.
TGTGCCAGTAGTACCGTCCGGGGCGGCCACTATGGCTACACCTTC
CASSTVRGGHYGYTF
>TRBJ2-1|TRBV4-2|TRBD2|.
TGTGCCAGCAGCCCGGAGCCACTAGCGGGAGCCTACAATGAGCAGTTCTTC
CASSPEPLAGAYNEQFF
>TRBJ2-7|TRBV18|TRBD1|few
TGTGCCAGCTCAAGGGTGGGGACAGAATTCTACGAGCAGTACTTC
CASSRVGTEFYEQYF
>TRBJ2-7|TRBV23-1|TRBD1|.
TGCGCCAGCAGTCAATCGGGGACAGGAAGTCCCTACGAGCAGTACTTC
CASSQSGTGSPYEQYF
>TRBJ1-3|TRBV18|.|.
TGTGCCAGCTCACCACTAAGGGCAGTTCTCTCTGGAAACACCATATATTTT
CASSPLRAVLSGNTIYF
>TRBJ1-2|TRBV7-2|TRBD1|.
TGTGCCAGCAGCTTAGCCCAACAGGGGGGGGGCTACACCTTC
CASSLAQQGGGYTF
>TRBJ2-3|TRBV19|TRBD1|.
TGTGCCAGTACGATCGGGACAGGCACAGATACGCAGTATTTT
CASTIGTGTDTQYF
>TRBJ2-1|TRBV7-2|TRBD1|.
TGTGCCAGCAGCGGTCGACAGGGAATGACTGGCAATGAGCAGTTCTTC
CASSGRQGMTGNEQFF
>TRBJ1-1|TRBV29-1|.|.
TGCAGCGTTGACCAGCGATGGGGGGACACTGAAGCTTTCTTT
CSVDQRWGDTEAFF
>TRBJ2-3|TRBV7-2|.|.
TGTGCCAGCAGCTTGACGGAGCCCACAGATACGCAGTATTTT
CASSLTEPTDTQYF
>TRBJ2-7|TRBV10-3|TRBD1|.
TGTGCCATCAGTGCGGGACAGGGTAACGAGCAGTACTTC
CAISAGQGNEQYF
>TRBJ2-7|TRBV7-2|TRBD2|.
TGTGCCAGCAGCTTGGGATGGGGGAGGGCCTACGAGCAGTACTTC
CASSLGWGRAYEQYF
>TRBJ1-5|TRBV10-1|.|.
TGCGCCAGCAGCCTAGACAATCAGCCCCAGCATTTT
CASSLDNQPQHF
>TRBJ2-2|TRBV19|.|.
TGTGCCAGTAACGGTCGAGGGACAAACACCGGGGAGCTGTTTTTT
CASNGRGTNTGELFF
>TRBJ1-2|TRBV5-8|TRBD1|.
TGTGCCAGCAGTCGGACAGGGGGCTCTACCTATGGCTACACCTTC
CASSRTGGSTYGYTF
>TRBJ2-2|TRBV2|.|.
TGTGCCAGCAGTGAAGATGGGGACGGGGAGCTGTTTTTT
CASSEDGDGELFF
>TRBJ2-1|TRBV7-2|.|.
TGTGCCAGCAGCTTAGGAGGGCTAGCGAACCACAATGAGCAGTTCTTC
CASSLGGLANHNEQFF
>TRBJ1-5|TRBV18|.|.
TGTGCCAGCTCACCATCCGGCCCCATGGGGTATCAGCCCCAGCATTTT
CASSPSGPMGYQPQHF
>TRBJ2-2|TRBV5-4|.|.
TGTGCCAGCAGTCCACGAGGGCTGGGGGCCGGGGAGCTGTTTTTT
CASSPRGLGAGELFF
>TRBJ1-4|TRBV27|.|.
TGTGCCAGCAGGGGGGGTCTCGCAACTAATGAAAAACTGTTTTTT
CASRGGLATNEKLFF
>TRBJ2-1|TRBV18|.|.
TGTGCCAGCTCACCGGACCAGAGCTCCTACAATGAGCAGTTCTTC
CASSPDQSSYNEQFF